One and the same sample provided the 31 T cell receptor beta chains below, sequenced in a study of T-cell memory formation after mild COVID-19. TCRdb independently ran MiXCR on the 5' RACE reads; one entry per CDR3 protein. The sample includes 350,000 to 450,000 distinct CDR3 sequences, around an eighth of them seen just once. The specimen sequenced was PBMCs or a T cell subset sorted from them (not recorded which). These receptors originate from a man in his late teens or twenties who had mild COVID-19 (a few samples of this study predate the infection). Cell type and time point are not known.

This clonotype was seen many times. The rearrangement joins TRBV6-5 to TRBJ1-5, with no clear D. The germline V gene has CDR1 MNHEY and CDR2 SVGAGI. This CDR3 has 13 residues. V lost 4 bases to trimming and J lost 10 bases, with 14 bases between them. CDR3 protein: CASSLGRTDPQHF. CDR3 DNA sequence: TGTGCCAGCAGTTTGGGCCGAACGGACCCCCAGCATTTT.

The J gene is TRBJ1-5, the V gene TRBV6-5; 7 bases map to TRBD1. CDR3 length: 15 amino acids. Trimming removed 6 bases from V and 3 bases from J; junction bases left unmatched: 8. Germline V lookup: CDR1 MNHEY, CDR2 SVGAGI. DNA for the CDR3: TGTGCCAGCAGGAGAAACAGGGGAACCAATCAGCCCCAGCATTTT. This translates into CASRRNRGTNQPQHF.

This clonotype was found a few times. The V call is TRBV5-6, the J call TRBJ1-6, with D perhaps matching TRBD1 (6 bases). The CDR3 sequence is 16 residues long. Trimming left V 1 base short and J 0 bases short, with 8 bases between. The germline V gene has CDR1 SGHDT and CDR2 YYEEEE. The CDR3 DNA follows: TGTGCCAGCAGCTTGAACAGGGTCTCCTATAATTCACCCCTCCACTTT. This encodes CASSLNRVSYNSPLHF. Based on the CDR3 plus reference TRBV5-6 and TRBJ1-6, the full variable domain is DAGVTQSPTHLIKTRGQQVTLRCSPKSGHDTVSWYQQALGQGPQFIFQYYEEEERQRGNFPDRFSGHQFPNYSSELNVNALLLGDSALYLCASSLNRVSYNSPLHFGNGTRLTVT.

This chain uses TRBV12-3 or TRBV12-4 with TRBJ2-7; D possibly matches TRBD1 or TRBD2 (5 bases each). The V end was cut by 5 bases, the J end by 3 bases, with 11 bases between. The CDR3 has 13 amino acids. In DNA form, the CDR3 reads TGTGCCAGCAGTCGAGGGGCGGTCTACGAGCAGTACTTC. This encodes CASSRGAVYEQYF.

The J gene is TRBJ1-1, the V gene TRBV2; D uncertain. The CDR3 has 13 amino acids. CDR1 and CDR2 from the germline V gene are SNHLY and FYNNEI. With 4 bases removed from V and 0 bases from J, the gap between germline ends came to 6 bases. The CDR3 nucleotides read TGTGCCAGCAGTGTAGGGCTGAACACTGAAGCTTTCTTT. Translation gives CASSVGLNTEAFF.

This clonotype was recorded once. The chain carries TRBV14 and TRBJ2-1, with D uncertain. This CDR3 has 15 residues. Deletions cut 5 bases from V and 0 bases from J, with 11 bases between. Germline assignment: CDR1 SGHDN and CDR2 FVKESK. The DNA for the CDR3 is TGTGCCAGCAGCGCAGTCCTCAGCTCCTACAATGAGCAGTTCTTC. This codes for CASSAVLSSYNEQFF.

The chain is built from TRBV29-1 and TRBJ2-1; possible D gene TRBD2, 5 bases. CDR1 is SQVTM, CDR2 ANQGSEA, per germline. This CDR3 spans 13 amino acids. Trimming stripped 1 base from V and 6 bases from J, with 10 bases between. CDR3 in amino acids: CSVEVSGSNEQFF. The DNA for the CDR3 is TGCAGCGTTGAAGTTTCGGGATCCAATGAGCAGTTCTTC.

There are many counts of this clonotype. V gene TRBV20-1 combines with J gene TRBJ2-3; 13 positions agree with TRBD2. This CDR3 spans 20 amino acids. Germline V lookup: CDR1 DFQATT, CDR2 SNEGSKA (reference sequence). Trimming at V came to 0 bases and at J to 2 bases, leaving 14 bases not matched to a gene. In DNA form, the CDR3 reads TGCAGTGCTAGAGATCCCCGGACTAGCGGGGGTCCGATTATCACAGATACGCAGTATTTT. This codes for CSARDPRTSGGPIITDTQYF.

CDR3 DNA: TGCGCCAGCAGACTAGCGGGGAACGGGGAGCTGTTTTTT. Its translation is CASRLAGNGELFF. The V call is TRBV5-1, the J call TRBJ2-2; TRBD2 aligns across 10 bases. This CDR3 has 13 amino acids. J was trimmed by 7 bases and V by 5 bases; bases with no gene match: 2. Germline CDR1 is SGHRS and CDR2 is YFSETQ.

The sample holds many counts of this clonotype. V gene TRBV7-2 combines with J gene TRBJ2-3, with 9 bases lining up with TRBD1. The germline gives CDR1 SGHTA, CDR2 FQGNSA. V was clipped by 11 bases and J by 4 bases; unmatched bases: 4. CDR3 length: 12 residues. The CDR3, as DNA: TGTGCCGGGGGACAGGGACCAGATACGCAGTATTTT. It translates to CAGGQGPDTQYF.

About this clonotype: The junction does not match germline at one end; this may be a read error. Here the CDR3 reads CSARGRGTGEMFF. Written as DNA, the CDR3 is TGCAGTGCTAGGGGGAGGGGCACCGGGGAGATGTTTTTT. The chain employs TRBV20-1 and TRBJ2-2; 7 nucleotides match TRBD2. Germline CDR1 is DFQATT and CDR2 is SNEGSKA (reference sequence). The CDR3 is made up of 13 amino acids.

This clonotype was seen only a few times. Here the CDR3 reads CASSLVLREAFF. In DNA form, the CDR3 reads TGTGCCAGCAGCTTAGTTTTGAGGGAAGCTTTCTTT. This chain uses TRBV7-9 with TRBJ1-1; no reliable D call. Trimming stripped 1 base from V and 8 bases from J, with 8 bases between. Germline V gene sequence: CDR1 SEHNR, CDR2 FQNEAQ (reference sequence). This CDR3 contains 12 residues.

This clonotype was found a few times. The rearrangement joins TRBV5-4 to TRBJ2-5; D is perhaps TRBD1 or TRBD2 (5 bases each). Germline V gene data show CDR1 as SGHNT and CDR2 as YYREEE (reference sequence). This CDR3 comprises 14 residues. The V and J ends lost 0 bases and 4 bases respectively, with 10 bases between them. The CDR3 sequence: CASSLAPGRETQYF. The CDR3 bases are TGTGCCAGCAGCTTGGCCCCAGGGAGAGAGACCCAGTACTTC.

This clonotype was seen a few times. V is TRBV19 and J is TRBJ2-3; D might be TRBD2 (5 bases). Germline V lookup: CDR1 LNHDA, CDR2 SQIVND (reference sequence). V gave up 7 bases and J gave up 6 bases, with 17 bases separating them. This CDR3 has 14 amino acids. The CDR3 reads CASTDTAGVDTQYF. The DNA for the CDR3 is TGTGCCAGTACCGACACAGCCGGGGTTGATACGCAGTATTTT.

CDR3 sequence (DNA): TGTGCCAGCAGCTTAGGTGGGACAGGGGCCGGCGAGCAGTACGTC. It yields the protein CASSLGGTGAGEQYV. The chain carries TRBV11-2 and TRBJ2-7; 10 bases are shared with TRBD1. Trimming removed 1 base from V and 6 bases from J; junction bases left unmatched: 6. There are 15 residues in the CDR3. Germline lookup yields CDR1 SGHAT and CDR2 FQNNGV.

The table lists this clonotype with a few counts. The J gene is TRBJ2-5, the V gene TRBV11-2; weak D call: TRBD1 (7 bases). The CDR3 contains 17 residues. Germline assignment: CDR1 SGHAT and CDR2 FQNNGV. V lost 1 base and J 2 bases, leaving 17 bases between the germline ends. CDR3 sequence (DNA): TGTGCCAGCAGCTTAGGCTCCAGGGGGAGGCGACAAGAGACCCAGTACTTC. Its translation: CASSLGSRGRRQETQYF.

This chain joins TRBV18 and TRBJ1-5, with 8 bases matching TRBD1. Germline-derived CDR1 and CDR2 are KGHSH and LQKENI. V shed 4 bases and J 4 bases; nucleotides not matched to a gene: 9. The length of the CDR3 is 16 residues. The CDR3 DNA reads as TGTGCCAGCTCACTCCGGGCAGGGGGCTTAAATCAGCCCCAGCATTTT. This sequence encodes CASSLRAGGLNQPQHF.

Ten or more counts support this clonotype. V usage is TRBV4-1 and J usage is TRBJ1-5, with D hard to call. This CDR3 is built from 15 residues. V was shortened by 3 bases and J by 0 bases, with 9 bases between the two germline ends. Germline V gene sequence: CDR1 MGHRA, CDR2 YSYEKL. The CDR3 spells CASSHRGVSNQPQHF. The CDR3 DNA reads as TGCGCCAGCAGCCATCGGGGAGTTAGCAATCAGCCCCAGCATTTT.

This clonotype was observed many times. This chain links TRBV12-3 or TRBV12-4 with TRBJ1-2; no definite D call. The CDR3 is 12 residues long. Trimming pared 6 bases from V and 5 bases from J, leaving 10 bases between. In DNA, the CDR3 is TGTGCCAGCAGCCCGGGATCTTATGGCTACACCTTC. Its protein product is CASSPGSYGYTF.

The rearrangement uses TRBV28 and TRBJ2-7; maybe TRBD2 (6 bases). The germline gives CDR1 MDHEN, CDR2 SYDVKM. Trimming cost V 10 bases and J 0 bases, with 19 bases left between them. This CDR3 is 15 amino acids long. CDR3 coding DNA: TGTGCCACCACGCGGCGGGGTGGGAGCTCCTACGAGCAGTACGTC. It encodes CATTRRGGSSYEQYV.

This clonotype was seen more than once but under ten times. The gene calls are TRBV14 and TRBJ2-2; tentatively, D is TRBD1 (6 bases). Germline-derived CDR1 and CDR2 are SGHDN and FVKESK. The CDR3 totals 15 residues. Trimming took off 8 bases at V and 6 bases at J, with 19 bases between the two ends. CDR3: CASPRWTEISGELFF. DNA of the CDR3: TGTGCCAGCCCCAGGTGGACAGAAATCTCCGGGGAGCTGTTTTTT.

This clonotype was counted ten times or more. The chain has TRBV7-2 and TRBJ1-1; D remains unclear. Trimming left V 1 base short and J 0 bases short, with 12 bases between. The germline V gene has CDR1 SGHTA and CDR2 FQGNSA. The length of the CDR3 is 16 residues. CDR3 nucleotide sequence: TGTGCCAGCAGCTTAGACAGAGCCCACATGAACACTGAAGCTTTCTTT. Its protein product is CASSLDRAHMNTEAFF.

This clonotype was observed a handful of times. V usage is TRBV12-3 or TRBV12-4 and J usage is TRBJ2-5; tentatively, D is TRBD2 (7 bases). Trimming removed 6 bases at V and 5 bases at J, with 25 bases between. CDR3 size: 17 residues. CDR3 residues: CASSPRGAGAVRETQYF. CDR3 DNA: TGTGCCAGCAGCCCCCGGGGGGCGGGGGCTGTCCGGGAGACCCAGTACTTC.

Ten or more counts support this clonotype. V gene TRBV9 combines with J gene TRBJ2-3; the D call may be TRBD1 or TRBD2 (6 bases each). Trimming cost V 4 bases and J 3 bases, with 18 bases left between them. CDR3 length: 16 amino acids. Germline V gene data show CDR1 as SGDLS and CDR2 as YYNGEE. The CDR3 is CASSPPGAWGTDTQYF. The CDR3 region has the DNA TGTGCCAGCAGCCCCCCGGGGGCCTGGGGAACAGATACGCAGTATTTT.

The chain employs TRBV11-2 and TRBJ2-7, with D hard to call. Trimming stripped 0 bases from V and 1 base from J, with 7 bases between. CDR3 length equals 14 residues. Germline loops: CDR1 SGHAT, CDR2 FQNNGV. The CDR3 sequence is CASSLEVGSYEQYV. The CDR3 nucleotides read TGTGCCAGCAGCTTAGAGGTTGGGTCCTACGAGCAGTACGTC.

The chain couples TRBV10-3 to TRBJ2-1, with 8 positions matching TRBD2. The length of the CDR3 is 13 residues. Germline trimming cut 6 bases from V and 8 bases from J; bases unmatched to any gene: 6. Germline loops: CDR1 ENHRY, CDR2 SYGVKD. In DNA form, the CDR3 reads TGTGCCATCAGACATAGCGGGGCAGATGAGCAGTTCTTC. Its translation: CAIRHSGADEQFF.

This clonotype came up a few times. The V call is TRBV12-3 or TRBV12-4, the J call TRBJ2-7, with 9 bases aligning to TRBD2. V shed 4 bases and J 2 bases; nucleotides not matched to a gene: 9. This CDR3 comprises 16 residues. CDR3 region: CASSSRLAGGPYEQYF. CDR3 sequence (DNA): TGTGCCAGCAGTTCCAGGCTGGCGGGGGGGCCCTACGAGCAGTACTTC.

The rearrangement joins TRBV12-5 to TRBJ2-1; D is undetermined. In germline, CDR1 is LGHNT, CDR2 FRNRAP. This CDR3 has 14 residues. Deletions cut 6 bases from V and 8 bases from J, with 17 bases between. The CDR3 DNA reads as TGTGCTAGTGGCCTCCACTCCAACCCCCATGAGCAGTTCTTC. Its protein product is CASGLHSNPHEQFF.

This clonotype showed up many times. The V gene is TRBV3-1, the J gene TRBJ2-7; D is undetermined. Germline V gene lookup returns CDR1 LGHDT and CDR2 YNNKEL (reference sequence). The CDR3 length is 12 residues. Trimming took 2 bases from V and 4 from J, leaving 6 bases between them. Here the CDR3 reads CASSQPWYEQYV. CDR3 nucleotides: TGTGCCAGCAGCCAACCGTGGTACGAGCAGTACGTC.

This clonotype was counted between two and nine times. The chain is built from TRBV2 and TRBJ2-5, with 9 bases matching TRBD2. The CDR3 is made up of 12 amino acids. The germline V gene encodes CDR1 SNHLY and CDR2 FYNNEI. The V and J ends lost 8 bases and 4 bases, in that order; junction bases with no gene match: 2. CDR3 sequence (DNA): TGTGCCAGCGCGGGACTAGCAGAGACCCAGTACTTC. Translation: CASAGLAETQYF.

This clonotype was detected only a few times. The J gene is TRBJ2-2, the V gene TRBV7-8; 7 nucleotides agree with TRBD1. CDR3 length: 15 amino acids. Germline CDR1 and CDR2: SGHVS and FQNEAQ. Germline trimming cut 6 bases from V and 0 bases from J; bases unmatched to any gene: 4. In DNA, the CDR3 is TGTGCCAGCAGGGAAGACAGGGCGAACACCGGGGAGCTGTTTTTT. This translates into CASREDRANTGELFF.